The 20 T cell receptor beta chains below were found in one sample sequenced in a study of T cell responses to AZD1222 COVID-19 vaccine. Data came from immunoSEQ multiplex PCR; TCRdb stores just in-frame clones and leaves some out. The top ten clones hold 1.5% to 2% of a sample with 100,000 or so clones, about nine tenths of them seen once. The source was peripheral blood, collected on day 0 of AZD1222 vaccination. Receptors were obtained from an adult in good health.

This sequence joins TRBV7-2 and TRBJ2-7; 9 nucleotides agree with TRBD2. The CDR3 spans 17 residues. Germline lookup yields CDR1 SGHTA and CDR2 FQGNSA. The trim removed 1 base at V and 6 bases at J, leaving 13 bases unmatched. CDR3 nucleotides: TGTGCCAGCAGCTTAGTTGTTAGCGGGAGAAATCCCCTCGAGCAGTACTTC. Protein sequence: CASSLVVSGRNPLEQYF.

The rearrangement links TRBV27 to TRBJ2-2; 9 bases align to TRBD1. In germline, CDR1 is MNHEY, CDR2 SMNVEV (reference sequence). The CDR3 totals 15 residues. J was trimmed by 4 bases and V by 6 bases; bases with no gene match: 6. CDR3 protein: CASRPQGAPTGELFF. In DNA form, the CDR3 reads TGTGCCAGCAGACCACAGGGGGCGCCCACCGGGGAGCTGTTTTTT.

The chain couples TRBV9 to TRBJ1-1; 8 bases are a match to TRBD1. Per the germline V gene, CDR1 is SGDLS and CDR2 is YYNGEE. The CDR3 spans 16 residues. Trimming at V came to 4 bases and at J to 1 base, leaving 9 bases not matched to a gene. Written as DNA, the CDR3 is TGTGCCAGCAGCCACTCCCCACAGGGGGAGAACACTGAAGCTTTCTTT. Amino acids: CASSHSPQGENTEAFF. The whole variable domain, filled in from reference TRBV9 and TRBJ1-1, reads DSGVTQTPKHLITATGQRVTLRCSPRSGDLSVYWYQQSLDQGLQFLIQYYNGEERAKGNILERFSAQQFPDLHSELNLSSLELGDSALYFCASSHSPQGENTEAFFGQGTRLTVV.

The chain couples TRBV15 to TRBJ2-7, with 7 nucleotides matching TRBD2. The CDR3 has 15 residues. J was trimmed by 0 bases and V by 0 bases; bases with no gene match: 2. Germline V gives CDR1 LNHNV, CDR2 YYDKDF (reference sequence). CDR3 nucleotides: TGTGCCACCAGCAGAGAGGGCGGGAGCTCCTACGAGCAGTACTTC. This codes for CATSREGGSSYEQYF.

The chain uses TRBV3-1 (or the pseudogene TRBV3-2) and TRBJ2-3; 10 nucleotides align to TRBD1. Germline V lookup: CDR1 LGHDT, CDR2 YNNKEL (reference sequence). V lost 4 bases to trimming and J lost 5 bases; unmatched junction nucleotides: 6. This CDR3 region has 15 residues. This CDR3 is CASSRGTGVGDTQYF. CDR3 in DNA: TGTGCCAGCAGCCGTGGGACAGGGGTGGGAGATACGCAGTATTTT.

The chain links TRBV7-3 to TRBJ2-3; D uncertain. The germline V and J ends were trimmed by 4 bases and 0 bases, with 11 bases remaining between them. Germline V lookup: CDR1 SGHTA, CDR2 FQGTGA. The CDR3 runs to 15 residues. CDR3 amino acids: CASSSFAVSTDTQYF. CDR3 nucleotides: TGTGCCAGCAGCTCCTTCGCGGTTAGCACAGATACGCAGTATTTT.

The rearrangement links TRBV27 to TRBJ1-4; the D is unclear. Trimming pared 6 bases from V and 4 bases from J, leaving 12 bases between. The CDR3 sequence is 14 residues long. In germline, CDR1 is MNHEY, CDR2 SMNVEV (reference sequence). For the CDR3, the DNA is TGTGCCAGCAGGCGACCGGGGATTAATGAAAAACTGTTTTTT. It specifies CASRRPGINEKLFF.

This clone was observed a single time. The chain has TRBV29-1 and TRBJ2-1; D unclear. In germline, CDR1 is SQVTM, CDR2 ANQGSEA. Between the trimmed V and J ends, which lost 2 bases and 4 bases, there was a span of 6 bases. The length of the CDR3 is 12 residues. CDR3 nucleotide sequence: TGCAGCGTTGAAATTCTTTACAATGAGCAGTTCTTC. It yields the protein CSVEILYNEQFF.

V is TRBV19 and J is TRBJ1-1, with TRBD1 matching 8 bases. From germline, CDR1 is LNHDA and CDR2 SQIVND (reference sequence). The trim removed 5 bases at V and 8 bases at J, leaving 10 bases unmatched. The CDR3 totals 14 residues. The CDR3 DNA is TGTGCCAGTAGTGCCGAACAGGGGGACGGGGAAGCTTTCTTT. Translation gives CASSAEQGDGEAFF. The full variable domain, its missing parts supplied by reference TRBV19 and TRBJ1-1, is DGGITQSPKYLFRKEGQNVTLSCEQNLNHDAMYWYRQDPGQGLRLIYYSQIVNDFQKGDIAEGYSVSREKKESFPLTVTSAQKNPTAFYLCASSAEQGDGEAFFGQGTRLTVV.

The chain employs TRBV25-1 and TRBJ2-3; D remains unclear. Germline V lookup: CDR1 MGHDK, CDR2 SYGVNS. The CDR3 extends over 15 amino acids. With 4 bases removed from V and 6 bases from J, the gap between germline ends came to 17 bases. CDR3 amino acids: CASSAPTDPLDTQYF. CDR3 nucleotides: TGTGCCAGCAGTGCCCCGACGGACCCTCTGGATACGCAGTATTTT.

The rearrangement links TRBV28 to TRBJ1-1; 8 bases are a match to TRBD1. J was trimmed by 7 bases and V by 3 bases; bases with no gene match: 4. The CDR3 spans 13 residues. From germline, CDR1 is MDHEN and CDR2 SYDVKM. The CDR3 region is CASSLAGGYEAFF. CDR3 nucleotides: TGTGCCAGCAGTTTGGCAGGGGGCTATGAAGCTTTCTTT.

The chain joins TRBV3-1 (or the pseudogene TRBV3-2) to TRBJ2-7, with D perhaps TRBD1 (5 bases). Germline assignment: CDR1 LGHDT and CDR2 YNNKEL (reference sequence). The CDR3 sequence is 14 residues long. Between the trimmed V and J ends, which lost 2 bases and 3 bases, there was a span of 11 bases. The DNA of the CDR3 is TGTGCCAGCAGCCAACTCGACAGACTCTACGAGCAGTACTTC. Encoded protein: CASSQLDRLYEQYF.

The chain is built from TRBV28 and TRBJ2-4; 7 bases are a match to TRBD1. The V segment lost 2 bases and the J segment 5 bases; nucleotides outside the gene matches: 6. The germline V gene encodes CDR1 MDHEN and CDR2 SYDVKM. The CDR3 is made up of 15 amino acids. In DNA, the CDR3 is TGTGCCAGCAGTTTAAGGGGGCAAATCCAAAACATTCAGTACTTC. Encoded protein: CASSLRGQIQNIQYF.

V usage is TRBV28 and J usage is TRBJ1-2, with TRBD1 identical over 11 bases. Trimming took 5 bases from V and 7 from J; bases not matched to a gene: 15. CDR1 is MDHEN and CDR2 is SYDVKM in the germline V gene. CDR3 length: 17 amino acids. The chain's CDR3 is CASSPPYGQGARFGYTF. The CDR3 bases are TGTGCCAGCAGTCCACCATACGGACAGGGGGCGAGATTTGGCTACACCTTC.

Notes on this clone: Other nucleotide sequences from this sample produce the same CDR3. This chain connects TRBV15 to TRBJ1-4; a possible D gene is TRBD1 (5 bases). CDR3 size: 13 residues. The germline CDR1 and CDR2 sequences are LNHNV and YYDKDF (reference sequence). Trimming left V 1 base short and J 6 bases short, with 6 bases between. CDR3 region: CATSRGGYEKLFF. The DNA of the CDR3 is TGTGCCACCAGCAGAGGGGGCTATGAAAAACTGTTTTTT.

The chain has TRBV29-1 and TRBJ1-2, with a tentative D call TRBD1 (5 bases). The V and J ends lost 2 bases and 6 bases respectively, with 16 bases between them. Germline CDR1 and CDR2: SQVTM and ANQGSEA. The CDR3 covers 14 residues. The CDR3 sequence is CSVELRVGTDGYTF. For the CDR3, the DNA is TGCAGCGTTGAACTCAGGGTAGGGACCGATGGCTACACCTTC. The full variable domain, completed using reference TRBV29-1 and TRBJ1-2, is SAVISQKPSRDICQRGTSLTIQCQVDSQVTMMFWYRQQPGQSLTLIATANQGSEATYESGFVIDKFPISRPNLTFSTLTVSNMSPEDSSIYLCSVELRVGTDGYTFGSGTRLTVV.

The chain is built from TRBV2 and TRBJ1-4; 7 positions agree with TRBD1. Looked up from germline, CDR1 is SNHLY and CDR2 is FYNNEI. The CDR3 contains 13 residues. V shed 6 bases, J shed 8 bases, and the junction held 6 bases outside the gene matches. The CDR3 DNA follows: TGTGCCAGCAGGGGGACAGCTACCGAAAAACTGTTTTTT. It yields the protein CASRGTATEKLFF.

The rearrangement joins TRBV30 to TRBJ1-1; no definite D call. V gave up 2 bases and J gave up 1 base, with 8 bases separating them. Per germline, CDR1 GTSNPN and CDR2 SVGIG (reference sequence). CDR3 length equals 13 residues. CDR3 coding DNA: TGTGCCTGGAGTTTGTTCGCGAACACTGAAGCTTTCTTT. It yields the protein CAWSLFANTEAFF.

This chain connects TRBV18 to TRBJ1-6; possibly TRBD1 for D (5 bases). Germline CDR1 reads KGHSH; CDR2 reads LQKENI. The V end lost 3 bases, the J end lost 5 bases, and 11 bases lay between the germline ends. The CDR3 runs 15 residues. CDR3 DNA: TGTGCCAGCTCACCTTCGACAGTGGATAATTCACCCCTCCACTTT. Its translation: CASSPSTVDNSPLHF.

The rearrangement links TRBV10-3 to TRBJ2-1, with TRBD2 as a possible D gene (6 bases). Between the trimmed V and J ends, which lost 4 bases and 12 bases, there was a span of 19 bases. CDR1 and CDR2 (germline): ENHRY, SYGVKD. The CDR3 runs 14 residues. The CDR3 spells CAISVGGRQGGQFF. The CDR3 bases are TGTGCCATCAGTGTTGGTGGGAGGCAGGGTGGGCAGTTCTTC.